Listed here are 7 T cell receptor beta chains from one sample, sequenced in a study of CD8 T cells in ankylosing spondylitis. MiXCR, run by TCRdb on the 5' RACE reads, gives a single entry per CDR3 protein. The sample carries around 440,000 distinct CDR3 sequences, approximately 17% recorded once. Study-wide findings and caveats: Among TCR beta sequences, a motif of eight highly homologous variants appeared characteristic of ankylosing spondylitis blood.

The antigens of these receptors remain unknown. The sequenced sample consisted of blood, either unsorted or a sorted T cell fraction (not recorded which). Receptor source: a male donor with ankylosing spondylitis.

Turning to this clonotype: It may be a read error: a sequence one base away is much more abundant. The CDR3 loop is CASSPPADPSYEQYF. Written as DNA, the CDR3 is TGTGCCAGCAGTCCCCCAGCGGACCCAAGCTACGAGCAGTACTTC. The J gene is TRBJ2-7, the V gene TRBV12-3 or TRBV12-4; a possible D gene is TRBD2 (5 bases). V was pared by 5 bases and J by 3 bases, with 17 bases between. This CDR3 comprises 15 residues.

This clonotype was counted a few times. V usage is TRBV3-1 and J usage is TRBJ2-2; D unresolved. This CDR3 has 12 amino acids. V was shortened by 3 bases and J by 7 bases, with 6 bases between the two germline ends. Germline CDR1 LGHDT, CDR2 YNNKEL (reference sequence). CDR3 sequence reads: CASSQMGGELFF. CDR3 in DNA: TGTGCCAGCAGCCAGATGGGCGGGGAGCTGTTTTTT. Supplemented by reference TRBV3-1 and TRBJ2-2, the full variable domain reads DTAVSQTPKYLVTQMGNDKSIKCEQNLGHDTMYWYKQDSKKFLKIMFSYNNKELIINETVPNRFSPKSPDKAHLNLHINSLELGDSAVYFCASSQMGGELFFGEGSRLTVL.

Many counts were recorded for this clonotype. J is TRBJ2-7 and V is TRBV27; perhaps TRBD1 as D (6 bases). CDR1 MNHEY and CDR2 SMNVEV come from the germline V gene (reference sequence). The CDR3 sequence is 13 residues long. Trimming took off 5 bases at V and 10 bases at J, with 18 bases between the two ends. The CDR3, as DNA: TGTGCCAGCAGTCCCCGACCAGGGGAAGCCCAGTACTTC. Translated, it gives CASSPRPGEAQYF.

This clonotype was detected only a few times. This sequence joins TRBV7-2 and TRBJ2-3, with TRBD2 matching 11 bases. Germline trimming cut 3 bases from V and 0 bases from J; bases unmatched to any gene: 14. The V gene's germline CDR1 is SGHTA and CDR2 FQGNSA. This CDR3 contains 20 residues. The CDR3 here is CASSLGLAGGNRLSTDTQYF. CDR3 in DNA: TGTGCCAGCAGCTTGGGGCTAGCGGGGGGAAACAGACTTAGCACAGATACGCAGTATTTT.

This clonotype has a handful of counts. The chain uses TRBV5-1 and TRBJ1-6; D remains unclear. Germline V gives CDR1 SGHRS, CDR2 YFSETQ. V was shortened by 2 bases and J by 11 bases, with 11 bases between the two germline ends. CDR3 size: 13 residues. The CDR3: CASSFQENTPLHF. The CDR3, as DNA: TGCGCCAGCAGCTTTCAGGAAAACACACCCCTCCACTTT.

The J gene is TRBJ2-1, the V gene TRBV20-1, with 8 bases identical to TRBD2. The CDR3 runs 15 residues. Germline loops: CDR1 DFQATT, CDR2 SNEGSKA (reference sequence). Trimming took 0 bases from V and 9 from J; bases not matched to a gene: 10. In DNA, the CDR3 is TGCAGTGCTAGAGATTCAACGGGAGGGGGTAGTGAGCAGTTCTTC. It translates to CSARDSTGGGSEQFF.

This clonotype was counted many times. This chain links TRBV7-3 with TRBJ1-6, with 7 bases matching TRBD1. CDR3 length equals 15 residues. Trimming cost V 5 bases and J 10 bases; bases outside gene matches: 11. The germline CDR1 and CDR2 sequences are SGHTA and FQGTGA. The CDR3 protein is CASSATGAERSPLHF. In DNA form, the CDR3 reads TGTGCCAGCAGCGCCACAGGGGCAGAAAGGTCACCCCTCCACTTT.